Detailed here is one TCR beta chain. This clone was found once. Its binding antigen is unknown. Base qualities are missing; no much larger clone stands one base away. This record belongs to a study of control samples from healthy donors and cancer patients (dated by TCRdb to about 2020). The germline V gene sets CDR1 to KGHDR and CDR2 to SFDVKD. Here V drops 4 bases and J drops 4 bases, and the junction holds 7 bases not matched to any gene. The CDR3 holds 16 amino acids from the cysteine to the phenylalanine. Just the 48-base CDR3 DNA is kept, in frame starting at base 1. Preparation of the library involved the immunoSEQ multiplex PCR assay. Held by TCRdb, this immuneACCESS table contains in-frame sequences only and omits some clones. Under half of the omission traces to an unresolved V gene where checked; the cause of the rest is unknown. The sample records over 85,000 clones, more than 85% of which are singletons. The ten most abundant clones make up approximately 1.5% of the sample.

Sequencing used blood. The TCR sequence derives from a woman in her 30s in good health. The chain links TRBV24-1 with TRBJ1-4; 8 middle bases align to TRBD1. The CDR3 protein sequence reads: CATSEKEGQDNEKLFF. At the DNA level, the sequence is TGTGCCACCAGTGAAAAAGAGGGACAGGATAATGAAAAACTGTTTTTT.